These 4 T cell receptor beta chains came from one sample sequenced in a study of cytomegalovirus exposure and HLA in healthy donors listed by TCRdb under 2017. Preparation of the library involved the immunoSEQ multiplex PCR assay. A mixture of 60 forward primers for TCR Vbeta segments and 13 reverse primers for TCR Jbeta segments was used in the multiplex PCR. TCRdb obtained this table from immuneACCESS and retained in-frame rearrangements with V and J assigned. These tables miss some clones; where compared with another copy, unresolved V genes account for less than half of the shortfall, and the remainder is unexplained. This sample lists 150,000 to 200,000 clones; roughly 70% were detected once. 2.5% to 3.5% of the sample goes to the ten largest clones. The source material was PBMCs. These receptors were taken from a woman in her fifties or sixties in good health and CMV-seropositive.

This chain connects TRBV6-5 to TRBJ2-3; 11 positions agree with TRBD2. The CDR3 runs to 15 residues. The V gene end was trimmed by 2 bases and the J gene end by 7 bases; junction bases not matched to a gene: 5. CDR1 is MNHEY, CDR2 SVGAGI, per germline. CDR3 coding DNA: TGTGCCAGCAGTTACGGCCTAGCGGGGGGTCATACGCAGTATTTT. It codes for CASSYGLAGGHTQYF.

This clone turned up a few times. The chain is built from TRBV7-9 and TRBJ2-2; D gene ambiguous. The CDR3 is made up of 13 amino acids. Trimming stripped 3 bases from V and 4 bases from J, with 6 bases between. Germline CDR1 reads SEHNR; CDR2 reads FQNEAQ (reference sequence). The CDR3 spells CASSFTSTGELFF. The CDR3 nucleotides are TGTGCCAGCAGCTTTACATCCACCGGGGAGCTGTTTTTT.

The chain has TRBV27 and TRBJ1-5; D unclear. V was cut by 3 bases and J by 0 bases, with 6 bases left in between. The length of the CDR3 is 14 residues. Germline CDR1 MNHEY, CDR2 SMNVEV (reference sequence). The CDR3 coding sequence is TGTGCCAGCAGTTTCATCGGTAGCAATCAGCCCCAGCATTTT. It codes for CASSFIGSNQPQHF.

The chain combines TRBV5-1 with TRBJ1-1, with 7 nucleotides matching TRBD1. Germline CDR1 reads SGHRS; CDR2 reads YFSETQ. J gave up 5 bases and V 1 base, and 2 bases lay outside the gene matches. The CDR3 has 13 residues. In nucleotides, the CDR3 is TGCGCCAGCAGCTTGTTACAGGGGACTGAAGCTTTCTTT. Amino acids: CASSLLQGTEAFF. Full variable domain (remainder filled in from reference TRBV5-1 and TRBJ1-1): KAGVTQTPRYLIKTRGQQVTLSCSPISGHRSVSWYQQTPGQGLQFLFEYFSETQRNKGNFPGRFSGRQFSNSRSEMNVSTLELGDSALYLCASSLLQGTEAFFGQGTRLTVV.